This is a list of T cell receptor beta chains from one sample in a study of cytomegalovirus exposure and HLA in healthy donors. Libraries were prepared by immunoSEQ multiplex PCR; TCRdb keeps only in-frame clonotypes and omits some of them. This repertoire shows about 56,000 clones, around 94% found once; its top ten account for more than 0.95%. Sequencing used PBMCs. The receptors come from a man younger than 35 in good health and CMV-seronegative. The CDR3 runs from the conserved cysteine through the conserved F or W. The order of the fields is clone size, V gene, D gene, CDR3 length, J gene, CDR3 DNA, CDR3 protein. D genes are given only for firm matches. A clone size is listed for some rows: how often the clone was seen (once, few, many), or a class if it is expanded.

once	TRBV2	NA	12	TRBJ2-7	TGTGCCAGCAGAGATGACAATTACGAGCAGTACTTC	CASRDDNYEQYF
NA	TRBV10-1	TRBD2	13	TRBJ2-1	TGCGCCAGCAGGGGACTAGCGGGAGGGCCACAGTTCTTC	CASRGLAGGPQFF
NA	TRBV10-3	NA	16	TRBJ1-1	TGTGCCACGGGGAGCTTTGGCCTGATAGTGGGTCCTGAAGCTTTCTTT	CATGSFGLIVGPEAFF
NA	TRBV9	NA	15	TRBJ2-5	TGTGCCAGCAGCGTAGGGACTAACATCCAAGAGACCCAGTACTTC	CASSVGTNIQETQYF
NA	TRBV7-2	TRBD2	13	TRBJ2-1	TGTGCCAGCAGCTTAGTCGGGGGGAATGAGCAGTTCTTC	CASSLVGGNEQFF
few	TRBV27	NA	13	TRBJ2-7	TGTGCCAGCAGTTTCCTCAGGGGACACGAGCAGTACTTC	CASSFLRGHEQYF
NA	TRBV5-8	NA	14	TRBJ2-7	TGTGCCAGCAGCTCGGGACTGATGACCTACGAGCAGTACTTC	CASSSGLMTYEQYF
NA	TRBV7-2	TRBD2	15	TRBJ2-5	TGTGCCAGCAGCTTAGGAGCGGGAGACTTAGAGACCCAGTACTTC	CASSLGAGDLETQYF
NA	TRBV5-1	TRBD1	12	TRBJ1-2	TGCGCCAGCAGCTTCGACAGGGCTGGCTACACCTTC	CASSFDRAGYTF
NA	TRBV7-2	NA	14	TRBJ1-2	TGTGCCAGCAGCCTACCTACAGGGATCCATGGCTACACCTTC	CASSLPTGIHGYTF
few	TRBV29-1	TRBD1	18	TRBJ2-7	TGCAGCGCTGAGGGGGAACGGGACAGAAGTCGTAACTCCTACGAGCAGTACTTC	CSAEGERDRSRNSYEQYF
NA	TRBV15	TRBD1	17	TRBJ2-2	TGTGCCACCAGCAGAGAATTGCAGGGGGCGGACACCGGGGAGCTGTTTTTT	CATSRELQGADTGELFF
NA	TRBV19	TRBD2	18	TRBJ2-1	TGTGCCAGTAGTCCAGGGACTAGCGGGAGGTTAGGATACAATGAGCAGTTCTTC	CASSPGTSGRLGYNEQFF
NA	TRBV27	TRBD1	16	TRBJ2-7	TGTGCCAGCAGTGAGGCCGGGACAGGGAGGGTTTACGAGCAGTACTTC	CASSEAGTGRVYEQYF
NA	TRBV15	TRBD1	14	TRBJ2-7	TGTGCCGCAGCAACCGGGACAGCCGCCGGCGAGCAGTACTTC	CAAATGTAAGEQYF